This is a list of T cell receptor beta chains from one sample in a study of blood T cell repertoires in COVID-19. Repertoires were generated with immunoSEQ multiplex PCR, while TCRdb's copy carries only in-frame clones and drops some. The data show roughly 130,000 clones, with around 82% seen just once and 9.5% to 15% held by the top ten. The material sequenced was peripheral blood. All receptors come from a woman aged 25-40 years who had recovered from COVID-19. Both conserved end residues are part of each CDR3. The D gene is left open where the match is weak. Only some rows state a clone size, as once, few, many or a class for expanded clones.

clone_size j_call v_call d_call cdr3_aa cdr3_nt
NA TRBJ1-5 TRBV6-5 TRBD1 CASTGTGIQPQHF TGTGCCAGCACCGGGACAGGGATTCAGCCCCAGCATTTT
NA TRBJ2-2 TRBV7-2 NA CASMRAMNTGELFF TGTGCCAGCATGCGAGCAATGAACACCGGGGAGCTGTTTTTT
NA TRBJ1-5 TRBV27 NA CASSLNRDNQPQHF TGTGCCAGCAGTTTAAACAGAGACAATCAGCCCCAGCATTTT
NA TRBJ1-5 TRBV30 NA CAWSVGQFNQPQHF TGTGCCTGGAGTGTAGGACAGTTTAATCAGCCCCAGCATTTT
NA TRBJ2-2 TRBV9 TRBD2 CASSAAGLAGGNTGELFF TGTGCCAGCAGCGCCGCGGGACTAGCGGGCGGTAACACCGGGGAGCTGTTTTTT
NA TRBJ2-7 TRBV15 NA CATSRDRGLAEQYF TGTGCCACCAGCAGAGACAGGGGTTTGGCCGAGCAGTACTTC
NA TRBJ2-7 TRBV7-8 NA CASSFSAPSYEQYF TGTGCCAGCAGCTTCAGCGCCCCCTCCTACGAGCAGTACTTC
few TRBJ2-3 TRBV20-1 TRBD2 CSASSPSGRANADTQYF TGCAGTGCTAGTAGCCCTAGCGGGAGGGCCAACGCAGATACGCAGTATTTT
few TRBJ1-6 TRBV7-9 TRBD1 CASSLDRGSGSPLHF TGTGCCAGCAGCTTAGACAGGGGTTCGGGATCACCCCTCCACTTT
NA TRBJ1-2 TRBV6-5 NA CASSSQGIDNYGYTF TGTGCCAGCAGTTCCCAGGGAATCGATAACTATGGCTACACCTTC
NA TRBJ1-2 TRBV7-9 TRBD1 CASSPGTGEDYGYTF TGTGCCAGCAGCCCGGGGACAGGAGAGGACTATGGCTACACCTTC
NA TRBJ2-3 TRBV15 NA CATSRGGSENTQYF TGTGCCACCAGCAGAGGTGGTAGCGAAAATACGCAGTATTTT
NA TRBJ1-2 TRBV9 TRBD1 CASSDWTGRRGYTF TGTGCCAGCAGCGACTGGACAGGGCGGCGAGGCTACACCTTC
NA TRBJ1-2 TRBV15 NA CATSGGRAVGYTF TGTGCCACCAGTGGCGGCAGGGCCGTTGGCTACACCTTC
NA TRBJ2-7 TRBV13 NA CASSWRGALSYEQYF TGTGCCAGCAGCTGGCGCGGTGCCCTCTCCTACGAGCAGTACTTC
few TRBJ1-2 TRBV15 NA CATSIRQVERGYTF TGTGCCACCAGCATCCGACAGGTAGAGCGTGGCTACACCTTC
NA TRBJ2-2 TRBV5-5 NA CASSIRQGYNTGELFF TGTGCCAGCTCAATCCGCCAGGGGTACAACACCGGGGAGCTGTTTTTT
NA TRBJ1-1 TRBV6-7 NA CATYINTEAFF TGTGCCACCTATATTAACACTGAAGCTTTCTTT
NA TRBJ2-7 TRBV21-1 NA CASSILKSSYEQYF TGTGCCAGCAGCATTTTGAAGAGCTCCTACGAGCAGTACTTC
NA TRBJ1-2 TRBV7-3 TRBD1 CASSLGTGENGYTF TGTGCCAGCAGCTTAGGGACAGGGGAGAATGGCTACACCTTC
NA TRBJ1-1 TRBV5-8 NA CASKLGIRTDLNTEAFF TGTGCCAGCAAGCTTGGTATCCGGACAGACTTGAACACTGAAGCTTTCTTT
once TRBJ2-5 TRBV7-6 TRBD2 CASSFGLAGGQETQYF TGTGCCAGCAGCTTCGGGCTAGCGGGGGGACAAGAGACCCAGTACTTC
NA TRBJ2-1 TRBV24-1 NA CATSDPTRNEQFF TGTGCCACCAGTGATCCGACTAGAAATGAGCAGTTCTTC
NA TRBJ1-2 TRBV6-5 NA CASRPPGEWGYGYTF TGTGCCAGCAGACCTCCAGGGGAATGGGGCTATGGCTACACCTTC
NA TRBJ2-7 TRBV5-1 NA CASSSQTGGSSYEQYF TGCGCCAGCAGCTCACAAACTGGGGGGTCCTCCTACGAGCAGTACTTC
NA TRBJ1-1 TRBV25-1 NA CASSESAGWSPEAFF TGTGCCAGCAGTGAATCAGCCGGATGGAGCCCTGAAGCTTTCTTT
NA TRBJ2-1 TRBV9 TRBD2 CASSATGTSAINEQFF TGTGCCAGCAGCGCCACCGGGACTAGCGCTATCAATGAGCAGTTCTTC
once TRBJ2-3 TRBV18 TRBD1 CASSPNGQGGTDTQYF TGTGCCAGCTCACCAAACGGACAGGGGGGGACAGATACGCAGTATTTT
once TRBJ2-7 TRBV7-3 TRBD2 CASSLGGGSYEQYF TGTGCCAGCAGCTTAGGGGGAGGGAGCTACGAGCAGTACTTC
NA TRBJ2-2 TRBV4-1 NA CASSNREAGELFF TGCGCCAGCAGCAACAGGGAAGCCGGGGAGCTGTTTTTT
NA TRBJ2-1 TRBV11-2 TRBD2 CASSLVSGRVQFF TGTGCCAGCAGCTTAGTAAGCGGGAGAGTGCAGTTCTTC
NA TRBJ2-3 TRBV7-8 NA CASSLPGTDTQYF TGTGCCAGCAGCTTACCGGGCACAGATACGCAGTATTTT
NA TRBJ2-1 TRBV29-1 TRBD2 CSVEAAGEFNEQFF TGCAGCGTTGAGGCAGCGGGAGAATTCAATGAGCAGTTCTTC
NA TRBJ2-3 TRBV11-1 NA CASSSLEDTQYF TGTGCCAGCAGCTCTCTAGAGGATACGCAGTATTTT
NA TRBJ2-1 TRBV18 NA CASSRRTETPEQFF TGTGCCAGCTCACGACGTACAGAGACCCCTGAGCAGTTCTTC
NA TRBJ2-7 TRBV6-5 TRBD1 CASRGTGVYEQYF TGTGCCAGCAGGGGGACAGGGGTCTACGAGCAGTACTTC